Presented here are 7 T cell receptor beta chains from one specimen sequenced in a study of cytomegalovirus exposure and HLA in healthy donors. 60 Vbeta and 13 Jbeta primers were used in PCR. Data came from immunoSEQ multiplex PCR; TCRdb stores just in-frame clones and leaves some out. In the table there are about 130,000 clones, more than 65% of which are singletons. The sequenced sample consisted of PBMCs. These receptors originate from a middle-aged man in good health and CMV-seronegative.

This chain connects TRBV2 to TRBJ1-2; 8 bases align to TRBD1. This CDR3 is 14 amino acids long. With V trimmed by 5 bases and J by 7 bases, 9 bases remained unmatched. Germline-derived CDR1 and CDR2 are SNHLY and FYNNEI. The CDR3 loop is CASSLRQGLVGYTF. As DNA, the CDR3 is TGTGCCAGCAGTCTCCGACAGGGGCTGGTTGGCTACACCTTC.

V gene TRBV29-1 combines with J gene TRBJ2-1; no firm D call. Germline assignment: CDR1 SQVTM and CDR2 ANQGSEA. V gave up 2 bases and J gave up 0 bases, with 14 bases separating them. The CDR3 totals 16 residues. The CDR3 sequence: CSVEPTSPSSYNEQFF. In DNA, the CDR3 is TGCAGCGTTGAACCAACAAGTCCCAGCTCCTACAATGAGCAGTTCTTC.

The chain recombines TRBV4-3 with TRBJ2-1; 11 bases align to TRBD2. The CDR3 is 15 residues long. Trimming took 4 bases from V and 7 from J; bases not matched to a gene: 6. Germline V gives CDR1 LGHNA, CDR2 YSLEER. The DNA of the CDR3 is TGCGCCAGCAGCCCCCGTAGCGGGGGGGCGAATGAGCAGTTCTTC. This sequence encodes CASSPRSGGANEQFF.

The J gene is TRBJ1-2, the V gene TRBV6-4; 9 nucleotides agree with TRBD1. CDR1 and CDR2 from the germline V gene are MRHNA and SNTAGT. The CDR3 extends over 13 amino acids. Trimming at V came to 0 bases and at J to 7 bases, leaving 0 bases not matched to a gene. Here the CDR3 reads CASSDSTGGGYTF. For the CDR3, the DNA is TGTGCCAGCAGTGACTCGACAGGGGGTGGCTACACCTTC.

The rearrangement uses TRBV5-1 and TRBJ2-3, with a weak D call TRBD1 (5 bases). The CDR3 extends over 13 amino acids. The V gene lost 3 bases and the J gene lost 4 bases, with 9 bases spanning the gap. Germline V gives CDR1 SGHRS, CDR2 YFSETQ. The CDR3 coding sequence is TGCGCCAGCAGCTCGCAGGGCTCAGATACGCAGTATTTT. Encoded protein: CASSSQGSDTQYF.

Of note for this clone: This CDR3 is also generated by other DNA sequences in the sample. The V call is TRBV15, the J call TRBJ2-5; D uncertain. The length of the CDR3 is 14 residues. V lost 0 bases to trimming and J lost 1 base, with 6 bases between them. Germline V gene data show CDR1 as LNHNV and CDR2 as YYDKDF (reference sequence). In DNA form, the CDR3 reads TGTGCCACCAGCAGAGATCAGGCCCAAGAGACCCAGTACTTC. Translated, it gives CATSRDQAQETQYF.

The chain employs TRBV27 and TRBJ2-3; D is possibly TRBD1 (6 bases). Germline assignment: CDR1 MNHEY and CDR2 SMNVEV (reference sequence). Trimming took 2 bases from V and 2 from J, leaving 8 bases between them. This CDR3 spans 14 amino acids. The chain's CDR3 is CASSLPGATDTQYF. In DNA form, the CDR3 reads TGTGCCAGCAGTTTACCAGGGGCCACAGATACGCAGTATTTT.